This is a list of T cell receptor beta chains from one sample in a study of blood T cell repertoires in COVID-19. Sequencing was performed with immunoSEQ multiplex PCR; in TCRdb, only in-frame clones are kept and a portion is missing. The data hold about 89,000 clones, with 70% to 90% observed a single time. The sample comprised peripheral blood. The receptors here all came from a man in his sixties with acute or convalescent COVID-19. The CDR3 runs from the conserved cysteine through the conserved F or W. Each record gives: D gene, J gene, V gene, CDR3 DNA, CDR3 protein. The D gene is left open where the match is weak.

TRBD2 | TRBJ2-3 | TRBV5-4 | TGTGCCAGCAGCTTCACTAGCGGGGCCTCTAGCACAGATACGCAGTATTTT | CASSFTSGASSTDTQYF
- | TRBJ1-5 | TRBV7-8 | TGTGCCAGCAGCCCAGGGATTGGCAATCAGCCCCAGCATTTT | CASSPGIGNQPQHF
TRBD2 | TRBJ2-3 | TRBV19 | TGTGCCAGTAGTATAGATCTCGGGAGGGATACGCAGTATTTT | CASSIDLGRDTQYF
- | TRBJ2-7 | TRBV19 | TGTGCCAGTAAGGAAGCGGAAAACTACGAGCAGTACTTC | CASKEAENYEQYF
TRBD1 | TRBJ1-2 | TRBV2 | TGTGCCAGCAGTGAATATCGGGACAGGGGAGGCTATGGCTACACCTTC | CASSEYRDRGGYGYTF
- | TRBJ2-4 | TRBV2 | TGTGCCAGCAGTGGTTCCGGGACTTCGAACTTC | CASSGSGTSNF
- | TRBJ1-1 | TRBV29-1 | TGCAGCGTGGCCCAATCAGACAGGCGCGAAGCTTTCTTT | CSVAQSDRREAFF
- | TRBJ1-1 | TRBV11-2 | TGTGCCAGCACCGCGTTGGACACTGAAGCTTTCTTT | CASTALDTEAFF
- | TRBJ1-6 | TRBV9 | TGTGCCAGCAGCGTCTCCGGATCACGGAGGCATTCACCCCTCCACTTT | CASSVSGSRRHSPLHF
TRBD2 | TRBJ2-7 | TRBV18 | TGTGCCAGCTCACTTCGGGGGGGGGACCGGCAGTACTTC | CASSLRGGDRQYF
- | TRBJ2-7 | TRBV5-6 | TGTGCCAGCAGCGCGGGGAGATCCTACGAGCAGTACTTC | CASSAGRSYEQYF
TRBD2 | TRBJ2-7 | TRBV5-1 | TGCGCCAGCAGCTGGACTAGCGGATCCTACGAGCAGTACTTC | CASSWTSGSYEQYF
- | TRBJ1-5 | TRBV9 | TGTGCCAGCAGCTCCACACCTGGGGGGGACGGACTTAATCAGCCCCAGCATTTT | CASSSTPGGDGLNQPQHF